Below, one TCR beta chain is given with its context. These data are taken from a study of blood T cells in healthy people across ages. V lost 8 bases and J lost 7; bases outside the gene matches: 13. The length of the CDR3 is 16 residues. The germline CDR1 and CDR2 sequences are ENHRY and SYGVKD. Next came a second PCR, run for about 6 to 12 cycles, which used a sample-barcoded 5' primer along with a J-beta primer mix. TCRdb ran MiXCR on the 5' RACE reads and lists one entry per CDR3 protein. The data hold 600,000 to 1,000,000 distinct CDR3 sequences, with over 45% observed a single time. The chain uses TRBV10-3 and TRBJ2-1; TRBD2 agrees at 11 bases. Sequencing input: blood. The clonotype was recovered from a man aged 30 to 45 in good health. The CDR3 DNA reads TGTGCCATCCCCCCACCGACTAGCGGGGACCTGAATGAGCAGTTCTTC. This codes for CAIPPPTSGDLNEQFF.